The TCR beta chain under discussion was sequenced for a study of CD8 T cells in ankylosing spondylitis. The study, taken as a whole, reports: Blood from ankylosing spondylitis patients appeared to carry a characteristic eight-variant TCR beta motif.

Unmatched junction bases numbered 13, after V lost 10 bases and J lost 6 bases. Germline V gives CDR1 ENHRY, CDR2 SYGVKD. The CDR3 is 16 residues long. This clonotype was seen more than once but under ten times. Antigen specificity is unknown. Quantitative molecular-barcoded 5'-RACE generated the TCR beta libraries. TCRdb redid the calling of the 5' RACE reads with MiXCR, one entry per CDR3 protein. The table includes over 400,000 distinct CDR3 sequences, approximately 26% detected once. The sequenced sample consisted of blood, either unsorted or a sorted T cell fraction (not recorded which). The chain joins TRBV10-3 to TRBJ2-3; 13 nucleotides match TRBD2. The sequence was collected from a male donor with ankylosing spondylitis. The CDR3 region is CATDRGTSGIGDTQYF. For the CDR3, the DNA is TGTGCCACCGATAGAGGGACTAGCGGGATAGGGGATACGCAGTATTTT.